The rows below give T cell receptor beta chains drawn from one sample of a study of spatial heterogeneity in lung cancer. TCRdb passed the 5' RACE reads through MiXCR, listing each CDR3 protein once. The sample has about 24,000 distinct CDR3 sequences; roughly 8.3% are singletons. Sequences were derived from lung tumor tissue, sampled at surgery. These receptor sequences come from a male donor with early-stage non-small cell lung cancer. CDR3s include the opening cysteine and the closing phenylalanine or tryptophan. A D gene is named only where the DNA matches it firmly. The size entry is marked missing in some rows and otherwise reads once, few, many or a size class.

>many|-|13|TRBV10-3|TRBJ1-6
CAIRIEPSLPLHF
TGTGCCATCAGAATAGAACCTAGTTTACCCCTCCACTTT
>once|-|13|TRBV5-1|TRBJ1-1
CASSFEVGTEAFF
TGCGCCAGCAGCTTTGAGGTTGGCACTGAAGCTTTCTTT
>many|TRBD1|13|TRBV7-6|TRBJ1-2
CASSRSGGLGYTF
TGTGCCAGCAGCCGATCAGGGGGCCTGGGCTACACCTTC
>many|-|15|TRBV19|TRBJ2-1
CASSPSQGGYNEQFF
TGTGCCAGTAGCCCGAGCCAGGGGGGTTACAATGAGCAGTTCTTC
>few|-|18|TRBV18|TRBJ2-1
CASSPLSLLDPGVNEQFF
TGTGCCAGCTCACCCCTCTCCCTACTCGACCCGGGGGTTAATGAGCAGTTCTTC
>-|-|14|TRBV19|TRBJ2-3
CASSNHISTDTQYF
TGTGCCAGTAGTAACCACATATCCACAGATACGCAGTATTTT
>many|-|14|TRBV24-1|TRBJ2-1
CATLDSLGGNEQFF
TGTGCCACCCTGGACAGCCTCGGAGGAAATGAGCAGTTCTTC
>many|TRBD1|17|TRBV20-1|TRBJ2-7
CSARDPTGTGVPYEQYF
TGCAGTGCTAGAGATCCGACCGGGACAGGGGTCCCCTACGAGCAGTACTTC
>many|TRBD2|17|TRBV7-8|TRBJ2-5
CASSLSGLLAGVETQYF
TGTGCCAGCAGCTTATCTGGCTTACTAGCGGGAGTGGAGACCCAGTACTTC
>many|-|14|TRBV27|TRBJ2-7
CASSRSGYSYEQYF
TGTGCCAGCAGTCGAAGCGGTTACTCCTACGAGCAGTACTTC
>-|-|11|TRBV5-4|TRBJ2-7
CASSYGGEQYF
TGTGCCAGCAGTTACGGAGGAGAGCAGTACTTC
>many|-|15|TRBV9|TRBJ2-3
CASSVWGLPTDTQYF
TGTGCCAGCAGCGTATGGGGCCTTCCCACAGATACGCAGTATTTT
>many|-|14|TRBV11-2|TRBJ2-5
CASSPNTGRETQYF
TGTGCCAGCAGCCCGAACACAGGGCGAGAGACCCAGTACTTC
>many|-|14|TRBV7-9|TRBJ1-1
CASSLAGQHTEAFF
TGTGCCAGCAGCTTAGCGGGTCAGCACACTGAAGCTTTCTTT
>-|TRBD2|14|TRBV20-1|TRBJ2-1
CSARESSGGREQFF
TGCAGTGCTAGAGAGTCTAGCGGAGGGCGTGAGCAGTTCTTC
>medium-sized|-|14|TRBV10-3|TRBJ1-5
CAISERGGNQPQHF
TGTGCCATCAGTGAAAGAGGGGGCAATCAGCCCCAGCATTTT
>many|TRBD2|15|TRBV20-1|TRBJ2-3
CSVGGGDQNSDTQYF
TGCAGTGTCGGCGGGGGGGACCAAAATTCAGATACGCAGTATTTT
>many|TRBD1|16|TRBV3-1|TRBJ2-6
CASSRDRGKGANVLTF
TGTGCCAGCTCCCGGGACAGGGGAAAAGGGGCCAACGTCCTGACTTTC
>many|-|15|TRBV4-1|TRBJ2-3
CASSQDWSSTDTQYF
TGCGCCAGCAGCCAAGATTGGTCAAGCACAGATACGCAGTATTTT
>many|-|13|TRBV18|TRBJ1-1
CASSQQENTEAFF
TGTGCCAGCTCACAACAGGAGAACACTGAAGCTTTCTTT
>many|TRBD1|16|TRBV7-2|TRBJ1-1
CASRRQGTHMNTEAFF
TGTGCCAGCAGAAGACAGGGTACCCATATGAACACTGAAGCTTTCTTT
>many|TRBD2|15|TRBV27|TRBJ2-3
CASSRTSGSTDTQYF
TGTGCCAGCAGTAGGACTAGCGGGAGCACAGATACGCAGTATTTT
>many|TRBD1|16|TRBV5-1|TRBJ2-5
CASSAEGQGVGETQYF
TGCGCCAGCAGCGCCGAGGGACAGGGGGTAGGAGAGACCCAGTACTTC
>many|TRBD2|14|TRBV6-2/TRBV6-3|TRBJ2-2
CASRDSGGAGELFF
TGTGCCAGCAGGGACAGCGGGGGTGCCGGGGAGCTGTTTTTT
>few|TRBD1|15|TRBV20-1|TRBJ2-7
CSAYLPGQGVYEQYF
TGCAGTGCTTACCTGCCGGGACAGGGGGTCTACGAGCAGTACTTC
>many|-|13|TRBV20-1|TRBJ1-1
CSARDQGVREAFF
TGCAGTGCTAGAGATCAAGGGGTCCGTGAAGCTTTCTTT
>many|-|12|TRBV7-9|TRBJ1-4
CASGVRTEKLFF
TGTGCCAGCGGAGTGCGGACTGAAAAACTGTTTTTT
>many|TRBD2|17|TRBV7-6|TRBJ2-5
CASSSLAWTSGQETQYF
TGTGCCAGCAGTTCACTCGCCTGGACTAGCGGGCAAGAGACCCAGTACTTC
>medium-sized|-|13|TRBV6-4|TRBJ1-2
CASSNTEGYGYTF
TGTGCCAGCTCAAACACAGAGGGCTATGGCTACACCTTC
>many|-|13|TRBV10-3|TRBJ2-2
CAISTGNTGELFF
TGTGCCATCAGCACAGGGAACACCGGGGAGCTGTTTTTT
>-|TRBD1|15|TRBV12-3/TRBV12-4|TRBJ1-5
CASRPGTAYNQPQHF
TGTGCCAGCAGACCCGGGACAGCCTATAATCAGCCCCAGCATTTT
>few|-|14|TRBV5-6|TRBJ2-5
CASSFVGAQETQYF
TGTGCCAGCAGCTTTGTCGGGGCGCAGGAGACCCAGTACTTC
>many|-|12|TRBV6-5|TRBJ2-5
CASSAWGETQYF
TGTGCCAGCAGTGCTTGGGGAGAGACCCAGTACTTC
>-|-|15|TRBV28|TRBJ2-5
CASSPRQFAQETQYF
TGTGCCAGCAGTCCCCGACAGTTTGCCCAAGAGACCCAGTACTTC
>few|TRBD1|16|TRBV4-3|TRBJ1-2
CASSQDFSTGPDGYTF
TGCGCCAGCAGCCAAGATTTCTCGACAGGGCCTGATGGCTACACCTTC
>many|-|14|TRBV18|TRBJ1-6
CASSGTPLNSPLHF
TGTGCCAGCTCCGGGACACCGCTTAATTCACCCCTCCACTTT
>-|-|16|TRBV7-3|TRBJ2-1
CASSLTEDYPGNEQFF
TGTGCCAGCAGCTTAACCGAGGACTACCCAGGTAATGAGCAGTTCTTC
>few|-|12|TRBV27|TRBJ1-5
CASSQRGQPQHF
TGTGCCAGCAGCCAGCGAGGTCAGCCCCAGCATTTT
>medium-sized|-|12|TRBV29-1|TRBJ2-2
CSVVLSLGELFF
TGCAGCGTCGTCTTGAGCCTCGGGGAGCTGTTTTTT
>medium-sized|-|15|TRBV6-6|TRBJ1-6
CASSPTGTGNSPLHF
TGTGCCAGCAGTCCCACCGGGACGGGGAATTCACCCCTCCACTTT
>many|TRBD2|19|TRBV10-3|TRBJ2-1
CAISATGTSGALPFNEQFF
TGTGCCATCAGTGCTACCGGGACTAGCGGGGCTTTACCCTTCAATGAGCAGTTCTTC
>-|TRBD1|16|TRBV10-2|TRBJ1-3
CASSRGQGASGNTIYF
TGCGCCAGCAGCCGAGGACAGGGGGCATCTGGAAACACCATATATTTT
>-|TRBD2|14|TRBV4-3|TRBJ2-1
CASRASGSMGEQFF
TGCGCCAGCAGGGCTAGCGGGAGCATGGGTGAGCAGTTCTTC
>-|-|14|TRBV7-2|TRBJ1-1
CASSQGTGRPEAFF
TGTGCCAGCAGCCAGGGGACGGGGCGGCCTGAAGCTTTCTTT
>-|-|12|TRBV20-1|TRBJ2-1
CSAKGTFNEQFF
TGCAGTGCTAAAGGGACTTTTAATGAGCAGTTCTTC
>few|-|17|TRBV28|TRBJ2-4
CASSPGQRGAAKNIQYF
TGTGCCAGCAGTCCGGGACAACGGGGGGCAGCCAAAAACATTCAGTACTTC
>few|-|17|TRBV27|TRBJ1-4
CASSPPGGLTTNEKLFF
TGTGCCAGCAGTCCCCCCGGGGGGTTGACAACTAATGAAAAACTGTTTTTT
>few|-|15|TRBV7-9|TRBJ2-1
CASSRTGTNYNEQFF
TGTGCCAGCAGCCGTACCGGGACAAACTACAATGAGCAGTTCTTC
>-|-|13|TRBV2|TRBJ1-5
CASSLTGRQPQHF
TGTGCCAGCAGCCTAACAGGGCGGCAGCCCCAGCATTTT
>-|-|15|TRBV7-2|TRBJ1-1
CASSLEWTANTEAFF
TGTGCCAGCAGCTTAGAATGGACAGCGAACACTGAAGCTTTCTTT
>-|-|14|TRBV27|TRBJ1-5
CASRSQGKNQPQHF
TGTGCCAGCAGATCACAGGGCAAAAATCAGCCCCAGCATTTT
>many|-|12|TRBV7-9|TRBJ2-1
CASSLSENEQFF
TGTGCCAGCAGCTTGTCGGAGAATGAGCAGTTCTTC
>few|-|14|TRBV11-2|TRBJ2-2
CASSLRDGTGELFF
TGTGCCAGCAGCCTGAGGGATGGCACCGGGGAGCTGTTTTTT
>-|TRBD2|17|TRBV7-9|TRBJ2-3
CASSPRLAGTFTDTQYF
TGTGCCAGCAGCCCTCGACTAGCGGGGACCTTCACAGATACGCAGTATTTT
>few|TRBD2|15|TRBV27|TRBJ2-1
CASSFLSGSGGEQFF
TGTGCCAGCAGTTTCCTAAGCGGGAGTGGAGGGGAGCAGTTCTTC